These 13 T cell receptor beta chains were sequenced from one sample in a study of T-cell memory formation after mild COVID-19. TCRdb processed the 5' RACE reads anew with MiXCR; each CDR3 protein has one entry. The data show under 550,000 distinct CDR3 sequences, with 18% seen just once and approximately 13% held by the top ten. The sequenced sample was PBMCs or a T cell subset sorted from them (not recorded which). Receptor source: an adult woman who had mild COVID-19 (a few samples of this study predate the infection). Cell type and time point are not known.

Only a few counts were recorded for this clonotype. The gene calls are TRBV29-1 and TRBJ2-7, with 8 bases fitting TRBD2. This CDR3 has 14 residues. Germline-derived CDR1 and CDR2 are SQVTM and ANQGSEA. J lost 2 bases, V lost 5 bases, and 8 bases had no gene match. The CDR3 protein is CSVSIGGRPYEQYF. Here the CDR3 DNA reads TGCAGCGTTTCGATAGGCGGGAGGCCCTACGAGCAGTACTTC.

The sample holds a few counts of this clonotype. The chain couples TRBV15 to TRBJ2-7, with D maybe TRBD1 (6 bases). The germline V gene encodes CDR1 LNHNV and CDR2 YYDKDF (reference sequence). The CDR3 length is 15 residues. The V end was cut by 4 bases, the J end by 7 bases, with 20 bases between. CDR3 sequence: CATSTRTGTGNEQYF. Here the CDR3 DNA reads TGTGCCACCAGCACTCGAACCGGAACAGGGAATGAGCAGTACTTC.

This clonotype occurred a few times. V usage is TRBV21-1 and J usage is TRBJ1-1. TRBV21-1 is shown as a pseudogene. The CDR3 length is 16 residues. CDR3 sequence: CATSMEDVERITEAFF. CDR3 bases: TGTGCCACCTCAATGGAAGACGTCGAGAGAATCACTGAAGCTTTCTTT.

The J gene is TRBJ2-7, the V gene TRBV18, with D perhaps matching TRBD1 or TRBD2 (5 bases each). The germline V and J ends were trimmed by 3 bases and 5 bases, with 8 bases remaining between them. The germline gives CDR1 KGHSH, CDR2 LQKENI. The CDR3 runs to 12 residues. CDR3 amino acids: CASSPPGHEQYF. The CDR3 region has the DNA TGTGCCAGCTCACCCCCGGGGCACGAGCAGTACTTC.

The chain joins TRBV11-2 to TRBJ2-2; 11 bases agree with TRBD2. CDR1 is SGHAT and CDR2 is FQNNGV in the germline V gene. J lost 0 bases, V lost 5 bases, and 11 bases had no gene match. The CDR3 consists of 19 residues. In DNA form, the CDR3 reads TGTGCCAGCAGCCGAATTAGCGGGGGGGCAAGGTCGAACACCGGGGAGCTGTTTTTT. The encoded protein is CASSRISGGARSNTGELFF. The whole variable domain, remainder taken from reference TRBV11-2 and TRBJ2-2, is EAGVAQSPRYKIIEKRQSVAFWCNPISGHATLYWYQQILGQGPKLLIQFQNNGVVDDSQLPKDRFSAERLKGVDSTLKIQPAKLEDSAVYLCASSRISGGARSNTGELFFGEGSRLTVL.

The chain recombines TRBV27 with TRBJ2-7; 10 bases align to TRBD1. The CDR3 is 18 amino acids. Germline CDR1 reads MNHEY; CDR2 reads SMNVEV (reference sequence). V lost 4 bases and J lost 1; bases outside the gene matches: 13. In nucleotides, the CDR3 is TGTGCCAGCAGTTCCTCAGGAGTAGGGACAGGGGAATCCTACGAGCAGTACTTC. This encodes CASSSSGVGTGESYEQYF.

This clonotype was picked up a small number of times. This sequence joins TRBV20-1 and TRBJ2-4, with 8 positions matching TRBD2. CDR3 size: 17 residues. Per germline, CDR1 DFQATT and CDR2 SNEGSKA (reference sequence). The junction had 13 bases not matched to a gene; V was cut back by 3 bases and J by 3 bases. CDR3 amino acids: CSASVAGSRWGKNIQYF. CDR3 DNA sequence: TGCAGTGCTAGCGTAGCGGGGAGCCGTTGGGGCAAAAACATTCAGTACTTC.

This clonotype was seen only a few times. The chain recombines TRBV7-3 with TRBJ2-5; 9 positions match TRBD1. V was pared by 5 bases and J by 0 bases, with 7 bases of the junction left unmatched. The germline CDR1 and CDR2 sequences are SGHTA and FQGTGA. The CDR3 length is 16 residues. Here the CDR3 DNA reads TGTGCCAGCAGCCTATCCGGGACAGGGTACCAAGAGACCCAGTACTTC. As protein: CASSLSGTGYQETQYF.

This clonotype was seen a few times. The CDR3 region is CSATDGISNQPQHF. CDR3 bases: TGCAGTGCCACGGACGGAATTAGCAATCAGCCCCAGCATTTT. The J gene is TRBJ1-5, the V gene TRBV20-1; no reliable D call. Germline V CDR1 and CDR2: DFQATT, SNEGSKA (reference sequence). This CDR3 spans 14 amino acids. V lost 6 bases to trimming and J lost 0 bases, with 12 bases between them.

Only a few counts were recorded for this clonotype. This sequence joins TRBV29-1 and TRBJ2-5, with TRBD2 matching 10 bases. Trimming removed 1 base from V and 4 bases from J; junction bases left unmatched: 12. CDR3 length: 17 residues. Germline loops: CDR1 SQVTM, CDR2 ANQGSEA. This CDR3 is CSVEVKLAGVRRETQYF. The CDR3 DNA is TGCAGCGTTGAAGTTAAGCTAGCGGGAGTGAGGAGAGAGACCCAGTACTTC.

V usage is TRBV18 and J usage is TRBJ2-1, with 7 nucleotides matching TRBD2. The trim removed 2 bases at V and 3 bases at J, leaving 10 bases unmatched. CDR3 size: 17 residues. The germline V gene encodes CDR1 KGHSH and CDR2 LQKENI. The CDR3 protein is CASSPATAGVFYNEQFF. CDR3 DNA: TGTGCCAGCTCACCAGCCACGGCGGGGGTTTTCTACAATGAGCAGTTCTTC. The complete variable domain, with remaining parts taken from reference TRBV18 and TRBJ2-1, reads NAGVMQNPRHLVRRRGQEARLRCSPMKGHSHVYWYRQLPEEGLKFMVYLQKENIIDESGMPKERFSAEFPKEGPSILRIQQVVRGDSAAYFCASSPATAGVFYNEQFFGPGTRLTVL.

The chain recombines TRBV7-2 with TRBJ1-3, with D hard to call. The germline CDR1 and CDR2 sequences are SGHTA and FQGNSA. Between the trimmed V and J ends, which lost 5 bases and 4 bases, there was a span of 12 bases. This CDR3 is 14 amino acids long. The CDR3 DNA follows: TGTGCCAGCAGCACCGAACGTGAGGGAAACACCATATATTTT. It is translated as CASSTEREGNTIYF.

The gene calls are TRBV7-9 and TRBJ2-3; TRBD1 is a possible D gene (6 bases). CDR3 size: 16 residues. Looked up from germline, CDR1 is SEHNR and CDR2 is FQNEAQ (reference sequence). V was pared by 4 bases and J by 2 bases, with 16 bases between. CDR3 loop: CASSYRGGALTDTQYF. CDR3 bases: TGTGCCAGCAGCTACAGAGGGGGTGCCCTCACAGATACGCAGTATTTT. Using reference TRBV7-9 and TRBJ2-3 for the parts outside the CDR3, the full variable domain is DTGVSQNPRHKITKRGQNVTFRCDPISEHNRLYWYRQTLGQGPEFLTYFQNEAQLEKSRLLSDRFSAERPKGSFSTLEIQRTEQGDSAMYLCASSYRGGALTDTQYFGPGTRLTVL.